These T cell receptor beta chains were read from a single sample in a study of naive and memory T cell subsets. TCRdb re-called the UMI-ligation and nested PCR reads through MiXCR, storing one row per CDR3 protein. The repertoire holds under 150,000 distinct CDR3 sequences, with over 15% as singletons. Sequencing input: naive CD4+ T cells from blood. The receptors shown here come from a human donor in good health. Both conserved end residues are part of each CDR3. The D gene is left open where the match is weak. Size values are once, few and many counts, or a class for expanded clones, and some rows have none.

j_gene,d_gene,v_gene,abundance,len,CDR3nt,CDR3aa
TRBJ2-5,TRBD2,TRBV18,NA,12,TGTGCCAGCGGGGAGCGGGAGGAGACCCAGTACTTC,CASGEREETQYF
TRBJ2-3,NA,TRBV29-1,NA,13,TGCAGCGTTGATTTTTCTGCGACAGATACGCAGTATTTT,CSVDFSATDTQYF
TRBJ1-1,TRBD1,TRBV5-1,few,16,TGCGCCAGCAGCACGGGACAGGGGGCACGGGATACTGAAGCTTTCTTT,CASSTGQGARDTEAFF
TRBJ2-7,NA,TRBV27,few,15,TGTGCCAGCAGCACTCCGGCGGGCAGGGCCCACGAGCAGTACTTC,CASSTPAGRAHEQYF
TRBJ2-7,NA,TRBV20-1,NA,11,TGCAGTGCTGGTGAATCCTACGAGCAGTACTTC,CSAGESYEQYF
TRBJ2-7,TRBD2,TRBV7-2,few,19,TGTGCCAGCAGCGACCGCGGAGTAGCGGGAGGGCCGGGTTCCTACGAGCAGTACTTC,CASSDRGVAGGPGSYEQYF
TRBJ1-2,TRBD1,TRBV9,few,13,TGTGCCAGCAGCGTAGATCCAGGGGGCATTGCTACCTTC,CASSVDPGGIATF
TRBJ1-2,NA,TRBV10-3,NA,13,TGTGCCATCAGTTCACAGGTTGCGTATGGCTACACCTTC,CAISSQVAYGYTF
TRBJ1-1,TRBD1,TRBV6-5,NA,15,TGTGCCAGCAGTAGAGGGACAGGTATGAACACTGAAGCTTTCTTT,CASSRGTGMNTEAFF
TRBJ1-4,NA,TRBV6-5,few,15,TGTGCCAGCAGTTACTCTGGAATGACTAATGAAAAACTGTTTTTT,CASSYSGMTNEKLFF
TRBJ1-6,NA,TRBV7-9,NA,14,TGTGCCAGCAGCCCCGGACAGTGGATTTCACCCCTCCACTTT,CASSPGQWISPLHF
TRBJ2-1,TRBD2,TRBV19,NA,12,TGTGCCAGTAGTTTGGGGAGGGATTGGCAGTTCTTC,CASSLGRDWQFF
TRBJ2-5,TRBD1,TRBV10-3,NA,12,TGTGCCACCGCCGGGACAGAAGAGACCCAGTACTTC,CATAGTEETQYF
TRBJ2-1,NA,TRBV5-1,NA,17,TGCGCCAGCAGCTTGCGGGGACAACATAGCTCCTACAATGAGCAGTTCTTC,CASSLRGQHSSYNEQFF
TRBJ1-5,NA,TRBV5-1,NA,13,TGCGCCAGCAGCTTGTCCCTCGATCAGCCCCAGCATTTT,CASSLSLDQPQHF
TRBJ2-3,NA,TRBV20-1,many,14,TGCAGTGCTAGAAGAGCAGAAGTCACAGATACGCAGTATTTT,CSARRAEVTDTQYF
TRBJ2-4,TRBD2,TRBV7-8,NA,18,TGTGCCAGCAGCTTGCCTAGCGGGGACACTGTAGCCAAAAACATTCAGTACTTC,CASSLPSGDTVAKNIQYF
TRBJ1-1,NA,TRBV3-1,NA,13,TGTGCCAGCAGCTCACCTGGACAGAGAGAAGCTTTCTTT,CASSSPGQREAFF
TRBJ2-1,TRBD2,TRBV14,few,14,TGTGCCAGCAGGTCGAGCGGGGATTACAATGAGCAGTTCTTC,CASRSSGDYNEQFF
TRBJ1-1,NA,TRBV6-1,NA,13,TGTGCCAGCAGTTCTACGGGCGACACTGAAGCTTTCTTT,CASSSTGDTEAFF
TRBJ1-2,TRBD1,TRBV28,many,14,TGTGCCAGCAGACTGACAGGGCTGGGCTATGGCTACACCTTC,CASRLTGLGYGYTF
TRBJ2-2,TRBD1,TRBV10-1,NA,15,TGCGCCAGCAGTGCCGGGACAGCCAACACCGGGGAGCTGTTTTTT,CASSAGTANTGELFF
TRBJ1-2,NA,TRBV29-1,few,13,TGCAGCGTTAGTGCCGGATCAGGAGGCGGCTACACCTTC,CSVSAGSGGGYTF
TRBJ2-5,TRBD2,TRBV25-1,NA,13,TGTGCCAGCGGTAGCGGGAGGTGGGAGACCCAGTACTTC,CASGSGRWETQYF
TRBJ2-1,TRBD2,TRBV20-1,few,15,TGCAGTGCAAACCAGGGACTAGCGGGAAAGGAGGAGCAGTTCTTC,CSANQGLAGKEEQFF
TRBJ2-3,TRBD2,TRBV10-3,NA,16,TGTGCCATCACCTCGCGGGGGACTAGCGGGACAGATACGCAGTATTTT,CAITSRGTSGTDTQYF
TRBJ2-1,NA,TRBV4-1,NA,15,TGCGCCAGCAGCCAAGAAGAGGCAGTTGCGAGATCGCAGTTCTTC,CASSQEEAVARSQFF
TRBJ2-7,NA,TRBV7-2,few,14,TGTGCCAGCAGCTTAGATTTGTGGTTGAGCGAGCAGTACTTC,CASSLDLWLSEQYF
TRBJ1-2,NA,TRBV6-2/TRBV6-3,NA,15,TGTGCCAGCAGTCCAGAGGGACTGGCCCTAGGAGGCTACACCTTC,CASSPEGLALGGYTF
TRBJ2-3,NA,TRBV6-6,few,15,TGTGCCAGCAGTTTTGGGGCCGTGAGCACAGATACGCAGTATTTT,CASSFGAVSTDTQYF
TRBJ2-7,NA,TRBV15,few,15,TGTGCCACCAGCAGAGAGGTGGAGGGCCACTACGAGCAGTACTTC,CATSREVEGHYEQYF
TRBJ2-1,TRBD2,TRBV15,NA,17,TGTGCCACCAGCAGGCTAATAGCGGGAGGCCCCTACAATGAGCAGTTCTTC,CATSRLIAGGPYNEQFF
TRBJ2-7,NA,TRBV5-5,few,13,TGTGCCAGCAGCACGCTCGATGGCTACGAGCAGTACTTC,CASSTLDGYEQYF
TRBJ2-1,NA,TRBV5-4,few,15,TGTGCCAGCAGCTTGGATCGCGGTTCCTACAATGAGCAGTTCTTC,CASSLDRGSYNEQFF
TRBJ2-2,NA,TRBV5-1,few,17,TGCGCCAGCAGCCCCGAAGGGAACTACCCGATATCCGGGGAGCTGTTTTTT,CASSPEGNYPISGELFF
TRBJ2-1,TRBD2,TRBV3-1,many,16,TGTGCCAGCAGCCAGGCTAGCGGAGGGATCTACAATGAGCAGTTCTTC,CASSQASGGIYNEQFF
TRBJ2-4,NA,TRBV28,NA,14,TGTGCCAGCAAAGAAGGGGCGGCCAAAAACATTCAGTACTTC,CASKEGAAKNIQYF
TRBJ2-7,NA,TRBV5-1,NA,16,TGCGCCAGCAGCCGAAGTGGGGGGGACAGCTCCTACGAGCAGTACTTC,CASSRSGGDSSYEQYF
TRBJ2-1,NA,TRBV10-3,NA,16,TGTGCCATCAGTGGGAAAAACAGTGGAGCCTACAATGAGCAGTTCTTC,CAISGKNSGAYNEQFF
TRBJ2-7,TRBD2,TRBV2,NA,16,TGTGCCAGCAGTTGGCTCACTAGCGGGAGTGCCTACGAGCAGTACTTC,CASSWLTSGSAYEQYF
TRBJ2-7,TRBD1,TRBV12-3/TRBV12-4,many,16,TGTGCCAGCAGTCTAGACAGGGGGCTCTCTACCTACGAGCAGTACTTC,CASSLDRGLSTYEQYF
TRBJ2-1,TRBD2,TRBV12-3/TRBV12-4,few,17,TGTGCCATTCGGGGGCGACTAGCGGGAGGGGGAAACAATGAGCAGTTCTTC,CAIRGRLAGGGNNEQFF